The table lists the clone carrying this T cell receptor beta chain with a few counts. The antigen remains undetermined. The data were taken from a study of naive and memory T cell subsets. Noted treatment: skin biopsy from PPD injection site in Mantoux-positive individual. The library had UMIs added by 3' ligation of an oligonucleotide to TCR cDNA. Individuals with a positive Mantoux test gave biopsies from PPD-injected skin. Reverse transcription used DNase-treated unsorted total RNA, aiming for roughly 1 to 1000 ng. The study's findings and limits: More TCRs at tuberculin sites were read as hypersensitivity T cell infiltration.

Looked up from germline, CDR1 is MNHEY and CDR2 is SMNVEV (reference sequence). This CDR3 comprises 17 residues. With 1 base removed from V and 8 bases from J, the gap between germline ends came to 23 bases. Ligated cDNA underwent four rounds of PCR with nested alpha and beta constant region primers and SP2. Blood and skin TCR RNA was reverse transcribed with alpha and beta constant primers. In TCRdb, the UMI-ligation and nested PCR reads were re-called with MiXCR into one record per CDR3 protein. Here the sample spans fewer than 35,000 distinct CDR3 sequences, approximately 6.7% being singletons. The chain employs TRBV27 and TRBJ1-2; no clear D. The sequencing used skin, collected from a tuberculin skin test site. This TCR came from an adult in good health. This chain's CDR3 is CASSLYGPAALPGGYTF. The CDR3 DNA follows: TGTGCCAGCAGTTTATATGGTCCGGCCGCCCTACCTGGCGGCTACACCTTC.